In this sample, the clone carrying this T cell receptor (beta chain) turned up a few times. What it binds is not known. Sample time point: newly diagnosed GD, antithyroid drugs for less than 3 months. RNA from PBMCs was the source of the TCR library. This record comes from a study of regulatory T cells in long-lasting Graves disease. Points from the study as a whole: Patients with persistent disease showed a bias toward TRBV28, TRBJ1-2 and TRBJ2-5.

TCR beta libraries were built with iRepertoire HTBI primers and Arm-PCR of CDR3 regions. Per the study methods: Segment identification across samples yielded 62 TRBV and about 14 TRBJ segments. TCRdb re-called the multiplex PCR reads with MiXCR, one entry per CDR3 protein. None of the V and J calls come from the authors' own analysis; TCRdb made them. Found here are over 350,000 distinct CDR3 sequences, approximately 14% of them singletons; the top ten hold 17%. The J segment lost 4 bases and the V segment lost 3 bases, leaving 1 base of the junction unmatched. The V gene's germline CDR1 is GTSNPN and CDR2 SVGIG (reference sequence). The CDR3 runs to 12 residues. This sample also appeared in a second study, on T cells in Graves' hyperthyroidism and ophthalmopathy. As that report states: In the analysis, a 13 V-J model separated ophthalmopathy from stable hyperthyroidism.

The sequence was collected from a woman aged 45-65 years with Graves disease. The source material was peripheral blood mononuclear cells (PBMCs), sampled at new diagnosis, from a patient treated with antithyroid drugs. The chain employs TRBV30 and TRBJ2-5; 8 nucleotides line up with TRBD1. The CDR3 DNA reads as TGTGCCTGGAGCGGACAGGGAGAGACCCAGTACTTC. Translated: CAWSGQGETQYF. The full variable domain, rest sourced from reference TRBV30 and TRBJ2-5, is SQTIHQWPATLVQPVGSPLSLECTVEGTSNPNLYWYRQAAGRGLQLLFYSVGIGQISSEVPQNLSASRPQDRQFILSSKKLLLSDSGFYLCAWSGQGETQYFGPGTRLLVL.